Below are 21 T cell receptor beta chains sequenced from a single sample in a study of identical twins. MiXCR was run by TCRdb on the 5' RACE reads, yielding one entry per CDR3 protein. The sample contains 450,000 to 650,000 distinct CDR3 sequences, over 12% of which appear only once. The data also belong to a second study, concerning yellow fever vaccine responses in identical twins.

Source material: CD4+ T cells sorted from blood. The receptors were sampled from a woman aged 18-29 years in good health.

The chain recombines TRBV11-2 with TRBJ2-2, with D unclear. The germline gives CDR1 SGHAT, CDR2 FQNNGV. V was cut by 6 bases and J by 5 bases, with 10 bases left in between. This CDR3 region has 13 residues. CDR3 bases: TGTGCCAGCAGGCCCCAGCTTACCGGGGAGCTGTTTTTT. Translated: CASRPQLTGELFF.

This clonotype has only a few counts. The DNA is omitted, as the CDR3 cannot be located on it reliably, and the CDR3 follows TCRdb's listing. V usage is TRBV12-3 or TRBV12-4 and J usage is TRBJ2-5; the DNA was not used to check the table's D call, TRBD1. Both ends counted, the CDR3 spans 17 residues. CDR3 protein: CASSSVRGTGGEETQYF.

The gene calls are TRBV9 and TRBJ2-5; D perhaps matches TRBD1 (6 bases). The germline CDR1 and CDR2 sequences are SGDLS and YYNGEE. The CDR3 is 15 amino acids. With 0 bases removed from V and 3 bases from J, the gap between germline ends came to 12 bases. The CDR3 DNA reads TGTGCCAGCAGCGTAGCCCCAAGGACAGAAGAGACCCAGTACTTC. It encodes CASSVAPRTEETQYF.

The rearrangement joins TRBV27 to TRBJ2-1; TRBD1 agrees at 7 bases. V lost 5 bases and J lost 9; bases outside the gene matches: 13. The germline gives CDR1 MNHEY, CDR2 SMNVEV (reference sequence). This CDR3 has 15 amino acids. CDR3 sequence reads: CASSKRQGSAGEQFF. Written as DNA, the CDR3 is TGTGCCAGCAGTAAAAGACAGGGATCAGCCGGTGAGCAGTTCTTC.

This clonotype has only a few counts. This rearrangement joins TRBV20-1 to TRBJ2-3, with 9 bases identical to TRBD1. In germline, CDR1 is DFQATT, CDR2 SNEGSKA (reference sequence). V shed 3 bases and J 5 bases; nucleotides not matched to a gene: 12. This CDR3 spans 16 amino acids. CDR3 residues: CSASLAGTGMLDTQYF. Written as DNA, the CDR3 is TGCAGTGCTAGTCTAGCCGGGACAGGGATGTTAGATACGCAGTATTTT.

J is TRBJ2-3 and V is TRBV15; a possible D gene is TRBD2 (6 bases). CDR1 LNHNV and CDR2 YYDKDF come from the germline V gene (reference sequence). Trimming left V 0 bases short and J 4 bases short, with 17 bases between. The CDR3 totals 17 residues. The CDR3 sequence is CATSRDAWGRGADTQYF. Written as DNA, the CDR3 is TGTGCCACCAGCAGAGATGCGTGGGGCCGCGGGGCAGATACGCAGTATTTT.

A note on this clonotype: Its ends do not fully match the called genes, so a read error is possible. This chain links TRBV11-3 with TRBJ2-5, with TRBD2 as a possible D gene (5 bases). This CDR3 contains 13 residues. CDR1 and CDR2 (germline): SGHNT, YENEEA. The CDR3 spells CAISRGSVETQYF. CDR3 nucleotides: TGTGCCATCAGCCGGGGATCGGTGGAGACCCAGTACTTC.

In its sample, this clonotype was seen many times. The chain employs TRBV20-1 and TRBJ1-2, with D maybe TRBD1 (6 bases). V was trimmed by 0 bases and J by 6 bases, leaving 14 bases between them. The CDR3 is made up of 14 amino acids. Germline assignment: CDR1 DFQATT and CDR2 SNEGSKA (reference sequence). The CDR3 nucleotides read TGCAGTGCTAGAGAACAGCGACAGGTTAATGGCTACACCTTC. This encodes CSAREQRQVNGYTF.

This clonotype has just a few counts. The chain carries TRBV5-5 and TRBJ2-3; TRBD1 matches at 7 bases. Germline V gene sequence: CDR1 SGHKS, CDR2 YYEKEE (reference sequence). J gave up 1 base and V 2 bases, and 7 bases lay outside the gene matches. The CDR3 contains 16 residues. The DNA of the CDR3 is TGTGCCAGCAGCTTCAAGGGGGCGACCCGCACAGATACGCAGTATTTT. Translating gives CASSFKGATRTDTQYF.

The chain carries TRBV10-3 and TRBJ2-3, with 9 bases lining up with TRBD1. Germline CDR1 is ENHRY and CDR2 is SYGVKD. There are 16 residues in the CDR3. The V segment lost 6 bases and the J segment 2 bases; nucleotides outside the gene matches: 9. The CDR3 nucleotides read TGTGCCATCAGCGATCCGGGACAGGGTGTCACAGATACGCAGTATTTT. Translated, it gives CAISDPGQGVTDTQYF.

This clonotype was observed a few times. The genes are TRBV15 and TRBJ2-5, with 7 positions matching TRBD1. The CDR3 runs to 20 residues. The junction had 25 bases not matched to a gene; V was cut back by 3 bases and J by 6 bases. The germline V gene has CDR1 LNHNV and CDR2 YYDKDF (reference sequence). In DNA, the CDR3 is TGTGCCACCAGCAGCCCCCCTTCAGGGACAGCAAATAAGGGGGAGAAGACCCAGTACTTC. It translates to CATSSPPSGTANKGEKTQYF.

This clonotype appeared a few times. The CDR3 loop is CASSPGPERVSSPLHF. CDR3 nucleotides: TGTGCCAGCAGCCCCGGCCCAGAAAGAGTTAGTTCACCCCTCCACTTT. The gene calls are TRBV7-8 and TRBJ1-6, with D unresolved. Trimming removed 5 bases at V and 9 bases at J, with 20 bases between. The CDR3 covers 16 residues. Germline CDR1 is SGHVS and CDR2 is FQNEAQ.

This clonotype was recorded at least ten times. V is TRBV3-1 and J is TRBJ1-3, with 7 bases lining up with TRBD1. Germline V lookup: CDR1 LGHDT, CDR2 YNNKEL (reference sequence). The CDR3 totals 17 residues. Trimming cost V 2 bases and J 0 bases; bases outside gene matches: 7. CDR3: CASSQKAWDSSGNTIYF. As DNA, the CDR3 is TGTGCCAGCAGCCAAAAGGCCTGGGACAGCTCTGGAAACACCATATATTTT.

The chain joins TRBV10-2 to TRBJ1-2, with D perhaps matching TRBD1 (6 bases). The V end lost 6 bases, the J end lost 6 bases, and 17 bases lay between the germline ends. The CDR3 sequence is 14 residues long. Germline V gives CDR1 WSHSY, CDR2 SAAADI. Here the CDR3 reads CASRQGGIVDGYTF. The CDR3 nucleotides are TGCGCCAGCAGACAGGGAGGGATTGTAGATGGCTACACCTTC.

The table lists this clonotype with a few counts. The chain couples TRBV10-3 to TRBJ2-3; TRBD2 aligns across 9 bases. V lost 11 bases to trimming and J lost 4 bases; unmatched junction nucleotides: 10. The CDR3 is made up of 14 amino acids. Germline loops: CDR1 ENHRY, CDR2 SYGVKD. The DNA for the CDR3 is TGTGCCGCCTCCGGGACTAGCACCCCAGATACGCAGTATTTT. It encodes CAASGTSTPDTQYF.

Ten or more counts support this clonotype. V is TRBV12-3 or TRBV12-4 and J is TRBJ2-3; D may be TRBD1 (5 bases). The V and J ends lost 5 bases and 1 base respectively, with 7 bases between them. The CDR3 consists of 13 residues. This CDR3 reads CASSQQGTDTQYF. CDR3 DNA sequence: TGTGCCAGCAGTCAACAGGGCACAGATACGCAGTATTTT.

This clonotype was counted a few times. The chain links TRBV20-1 to TRBJ1-2, with 7 bases that match TRBD1. The CDR3 consists of 11 residues. V shed 5 bases and J 3 bases; nucleotides not matched to a gene: 0. The germline V gene has CDR1 DFQATT and CDR2 SNEGSKA (reference sequence). Here the CDR3 reads CSADRDYGYTF. CDR3 nucleotides: TGCAGTGCTGACAGGGACTATGGCTACACCTTC.

In this sample, this clonotype turned up many times. The rearrangement links TRBV12-3 or TRBV12-4 to TRBJ1-5; no clear D gene. This CDR3 region has 12 residues. V was clipped by 3 bases and J by 6 bases, with 6 bases between them. The CDR3 coding sequence is TGTGCCAGCAGTTTTAGCGGTCAGCCCCAGCATTTT. It yields the protein CASSFSGQPQHF.

The V call is TRBV10-2, the J call TRBJ1-1, with TRBD1 identical over 7 bases. The CDR3 consists of 14 residues. From germline, CDR1 is WSHSY and CDR2 SAAADI. Germline trimming cut 3 bases from V and 6 bases from J; bases unmatched to any gene: 7. CDR3: CASSEVGQGAEAFF. The CDR3 DNA follows: TGCGCCAGCAGTGAAGTTGGCCAGGGGGCTGAAGCTTTCTTT.

The rearrangement joins TRBV10-3 to TRBJ2-1, with a possible D match to TRBD1 (5 bases). Germline CDR1 reads ENHRY; CDR2 reads SYGVKD. V was clipped by 4 bases and J by 0 bases, with 10 bases between them. The CDR3 has 15 amino acids. The DNA for the CDR3 is TGTGCCATCAGTGCTGGGGCTAGCTCCTACAATGAGCAGTTCTTC. Amino acid sequence: CAISAGASSYNEQFF.

This clonotype occurred a few times. The chain has TRBV6-5 and TRBJ2-1; 9 positions match TRBD2. The CDR3 consists of 18 residues. CDR1 MNHEY and CDR2 SVGAGI come from the germline V gene. J lost 6 bases, V lost 0 bases, and 12 bases had no gene match. CDR3 residues: CASSYSPTSGADRNEQFF. The CDR3 DNA reads as TGTGCCAGCAGTTACTCTCCGACTAGCGGAGCAGACCGCAATGAGCAGTTCTTC.